This record looks at one T cell receptor beta chain sequence and its context. Antigen unknown. Germline CDR1 and CDR2: MNHEY and SVGAGI. The V gene lost 5 bases and the J gene lost 4 bases, with 14 bases spanning the gap. The length of the CDR3 is 14 residues. The data stem from a study of cytomegalovirus exposure and HLA in healthy donors. Study results and limitations: Sequencing artifact likely explains a cluster of highly shared sequence variants. Later analysis found that TCR beta chains associated with HLA were more clonally expanded than other, equally common chains. A later analysis found common viral pathogens apparently linked to several of the most significant clusters.

13 Jbeta primers and 60 Vbeta primers were used for the PCR. Generated by immunoSEQ multiplex PCR, the TCRdb table keeps only in-frame clones and is missing some. Of 200,000 or so clones in the sample, approximately 88% were seen once. The V call is TRBV6-5, the J call TRBJ1-1, with D maybe TRBD1 (5 bases). This receptor was taken from a boy younger than 18 in good health and CMV-seronegative. Sequenced sample: PBMCs. The CDR3 region is CASSKITGPTEAFF. The CDR3 DNA reads TGTGCCAGCAGTAAAATTACAGGTCCCACTGAAGCTTTCTTT.